This TCR beta chain appears in the sequencing data of a study of cytomegalovirus exposure and HLA in healthy donors (dated by TCRdb to between 2016 and 2019). With regard to the full study: The approximately 710 repertoires of the first cohort and the roughly 120 validation repertoires were produced on the same platform, according to a later analysis. The study aimed to test whether cataloging public T cell receptors could reveal signatures of past pathogen exposure. A separate validation cohort of roughly 130 different subjects was used in addition to the roughly 700-subject first cohort. The study combined high-throughput TCR immunosequencing, statistical association of individual TCRs with disease status, and machine learning to predict cytomegalovirus infection status.

The CDR3, cysteine through phenylalanine, is 14 amino acids long. Of all the DNA, just the CDR3 is kept, 42 bases in frame from base 1. In the germline V gene, CDR1 corresponds to MGHRA and CDR2 to YSYEKL. Here V drops 5 bases and J drops 3 bases, and the junction holds 4 bases not matched to any gene. Library preparation employed the immunoSEQ multiplex PCR assay. In the source study's methods: A statistical classification framework was developed to diagnose cytomegalovirus status using the catalog of TCR beta chain sequences. In TCRdb, the immuneACCESS table is reduced to in-frame sequences with V and J assigned. These tables do not hold every clone; where another copy was compared, an unresolved V gene accounts for under half, and the others remain unexplained. The DNA gave D and trimming, while V, J and clone size come from that table. In all, the sample holds nearly 200,000 clones, and roughly 82% of those were seen once. Roughly 13% of the sample is taken by the ten largest.

Findings and caveats that apply to the study as a whole: Of the cluster scores, 94% were above 0 in a later analysis, which found that TCRs clustered in the first cohort also tended to co-occur in the 120 validation repertoires. According to the authors, the approach could potentially be generalized to other disease states and immunological phenotypes. In both the original and validation cohorts, the classifier was reported to diagnose cytomegalovirus status with high specificity and sensitivity. A later analysis lacked HLA typing for the validation cohort, so it scored co-occurrence in that cohort across all 110 or so repertoires. The study listed 150 to 200 TCR beta chains as associated with cytomegalovirus. In vitro tests confirmed that a few of the cytomegalovirus-associated TCR beta chains recognize cytomegalovirus antigens. Most TCR sequences were observed very rarely across donors, whereas some public TCRs were present in many individuals.

As for this clone: No cognate antigen has been identified for it. No qualities accompany the bases; no much larger clone lies one base away.

Donors formed part of the validation cohort, which comprised 120 subjects and was distinct from the first cohort of 550 to 850 subjects. This receptor chain uses TRBV4-1 and TRBJ2-7, with 10 bases matching TRBD2. This TCR came from a woman in her 30s in good health and CMV-seropositive. What was sequenced was PBMCs. The DNA sequence is given as TGCGCCAGCAGCTACGGACTAGCGGACTACGAGCAGTACTTC. Protein translation: CASSYGLADYEQYF.